The 24 T cell receptor beta chains reported below all come from one sample, sequenced in a study of PD-1 blockade in classical Hodgkin lymphoma. Time point indicated: newly diagnosed, previously untreated cHL patient sample. Profiled with immunoSEQ multiplex PCR; TCRdb holds only in-frame clones, not every one. Of around 50,000 clones in the sample, approximately 90% were seen once. Sequenced material: peripheral blood mononuclear cells (PBMCs). These receptors were collected from a human donor with classical Hodgkin lymphoma.

The V call is TRBV6-1, the J call TRBJ2-4; perhaps TRBD1 as D (5 bases). The CDR3 is 15 amino acids. V gave up 4 bases and J gave up 3 bases, with 13 bases separating them. Germline CDR1 is MNHNS and CDR2 is SASEGT. CDR3 coding DNA: TGTGCCAGCAGTGTCCCAGGGCCGAACAAAAACATTCAGTACTTC. Its translation is CASSVPGPNKNIQYF.

The chain has TRBV6-5 and TRBJ1-2; D might be TRBD1 (5 bases). Trimming removed 0 bases at V and 6 bases at J, with 8 bases between. This CDR3 is built from 13 residues. Looked up from germline, CDR1 is MNHEY and CDR2 is SVGAGI. CDR3 sequence: CASSYSAGDGYTF. Written as DNA, the CDR3 is TGTGCCAGCAGTTACTCTGCGGGGGATGGCTACACCTTC.

The count of this clone is one. J is TRBJ2-7 and V is TRBV27; D remains ambiguous. This CDR3 contains 14 residues. V lost 3 bases, J lost 0 bases, and 9 bases lay in between. Germline V gives CDR1 MNHEY, CDR2 SMNVEV (reference sequence). The CDR3: CASSLKTSSYEQYF. CDR3 bases: TGTGCCAGCAGTTTGAAGACCAGCTCCTACGAGCAGTACTTC.

The chain combines TRBV6-6 with TRBJ2-5; tentative D call: TRBD2 (5 bases). V lost 2 bases and J 5 bases, leaving 18 bases between the germline ends. The germline CDR1 and CDR2 sequences are MNHNY and SVGAGI (reference sequence). CDR3 length: 16 residues. The CDR3 is CASSYTRWETHETQYF. DNA for the CDR3: TGTGCCAGCAGTTACACGAGATGGGAGACGCATGAGACCCAGTACTTC.

The chain employs TRBV19 and TRBJ1-5; 8 nucleotides match TRBD1. CDR3 length: 14 amino acids. The V and J ends lost 7 bases and 6 bases, in that order; junction bases with no gene match: 8. CDR1 is LNHDA and CDR2 is SQIVND in the germline V gene (reference sequence). This CDR3 reads CASTLDRVAQPQHF. The CDR3 coding sequence is TGTGCCAGTACTCTGGACAGGGTTGCTCAGCCCCAGCATTTT. Full variable domain (missing parts from reference TRBV19 and TRBJ1-5): DGGITQSPKYLFRKEGQNVTLSCEQNLNHDAMYWYRQDPGQGLRLIYYSQIVNDFQKGDIAEGYSVSREKKESFPLTVTSAQKNPTAFYLCASTLDRVAQPQHFGDGTRLSIL.

This clone was seen once. The V call is TRBV28, the J call TRBJ1-3; weak D call: TRBD1 (5 bases). Trimming cost V 6 bases and J 2 bases, with 11 bases left between them. Per germline, CDR1 MDHEN and CDR2 SYDVKM. The CDR3 has 14 residues. CDR3 in amino acids: CASRGVSPGNTIYF. CDR3 nucleotides: TGTGCCAGCAGAGGGGTTTCGCCTGGAAACACCATATATTTT. The full variable domain, its missing parts supplied by reference TRBV28 and TRBJ1-3, is DVKVTQSSRYLVKRTGEKVFLECVQDMDHENMFWYRQDPGLGLRLIYFSYDVKMKEKGDIPEGYSVSREKKERFSLILESASTNQTSMYLCASRGVSPGNTIYFGEGSWLTVV.

This clone has more than one count but fewer than ten. The chain has TRBV28 and TRBJ2-2; D uncertain. The CDR3 has 12 residues. CDR1 MDHEN and CDR2 SYDVKM come from the germline V gene. Trimming took 7 bases from V and 6 from J, leaving 9 bases between them. In DNA form, the CDR3 reads TGTGCCAGCACTACCAGGCCCGGGGAGCTGTTTTTT. Its protein is CASTTRPGELFF.

This rearrangement joins TRBV28 to TRBJ1-1, with D uncertain. Deletions cut 10 bases from V and 1 base from J, with 19 bases between. Germline assignment: CDR1 MDHEN and CDR2 SYDVKM. The CDR3 has 15 residues. The CDR3 loop is CATQNIFGWNTEAFF. In nucleotides, the CDR3 is TGTGCCACCCAAAACATATTCGGATGGAACACTGAAGCTTTCTTT.

V usage is TRBV7-9 and J usage is TRBJ2-5, with D perhaps matching TRBD2 (6 bases). The CDR3 consists of 15 residues. The germline V gene has CDR1 SEHNR and CDR2 FQNEAQ (reference sequence). Trimming stripped 1 base from V and 0 bases from J, with 9 bases between. CDR3 sequence (DNA): TGTGCCAGCAGCTTAGACCCTAGCGACCAAGAGACCCAGTACTTC. Amino acid sequence: CASSLDPSDQETQYF.

The chain joins TRBV7-8 to TRBJ2-7; unclear D gene. CDR3 length equals 14 residues. Germline loops: CDR1 SGHVS, CDR2 FQNEAQ. Trimming cost V 2 bases and J 3 bases, with 11 bases left between them. CDR3 DNA sequence: TGTGCCAGCAGCTTAATGCCCGCCAGCTACGAGCAGTACTTC. Its translation: CASSLMPASYEQYF.

The chain couples TRBV5-1 to TRBJ2-2; D unclear. The CDR3 extends over 15 amino acids. Trimming took off 1 base at V and 2 bases at J, with 9 bases between the two ends. Germline loops: CDR1 SGHRS, CDR2 YFSETQ. CDR3 coding DNA: TGCGCCAGCAGCTTGTCGGGCAAAAACACCGGGGAGCTGTTTTTT. It is translated as CASSLSGKNTGELFF.

CDR3 DNA sequence: TGTGCCAGCAGAGGGAGCTCGAACACCGGGGAGCTGTTTTTT. Residues: CASRGSSNTGELFF. This chain joins TRBV6-5 and TRBJ2-2; D might be TRBD2 (5 bases). The germline V and J ends were trimmed by 6 bases and 0 bases, with 8 bases remaining between them. Germline loops: CDR1 MNHEY, CDR2 SVGAGI. The CDR3 loop spans 14 amino acids.

CDR3 bases: TGTGCCAGCAGTTTGTACAGGGAGCAGTACTTC. Its protein is CASSLYREQYF. The chain couples TRBV28 to TRBJ2-7, with a weak D call TRBD1 (5 bases). The CDR3 consists of 11 residues. Germline CDR1 is MDHEN and CDR2 is SYDVKM. The V and J ends lost 3 bases and 7 bases respectively, with 7 bases between them.

V and J are TRBV28 and TRBJ2-1; TRBD2 matches at 10 bases. V was clipped by 5 bases and J by 9 bases; unmatched bases: 7. The CDR3 is made up of 14 amino acids. CDR1 MDHEN and CDR2 SYDVKM come from the germline V gene. The CDR3 spells CASSPAGLAIEQFF. The DNA of the CDR3 is TGTGCCAGCAGTCCAGCGGGACTAGCGATTGAGCAGTTCTTC.

The CDR3 bases are TGTGCCACCCAGGGACTAGCGGGAGGGAACGAGCAGTACGTC. It specifies CATQGLAGGNEQYV. This chain joins TRBV10-3 and TRBJ2-7, with 16 bases aligning to TRBD2. CDR1 is ENHRY, CDR2 SYGVKD, per germline. The CDR3 has 14 amino acids. V lost 10 bases to trimming and J lost 5 bases; unmatched junction nucleotides: 5.

The chain links TRBV11-3 to TRBJ2-1, with D perhaps assigned TRBD1 or TRBD2 (5 bases each). Trimming cost V 5 bases and J 2 bases, with 16 bases left between them. CDR1 and CDR2 from the germline V gene are SGHNT and YENEEA. The CDR3 has 16 residues. CDR3 nucleotide sequence: TGTGCCAGCAGCCCCGGACGGGGCGTGACCTACAATGAGCAGTTCTTC. Its translation: CASSPGRGVTYNEQFF. The variable domain in full, with the rest retrieved from reference TRBV11-3 and TRBJ2-1, is EAGVVQSPRYKIIEKKQPVAFWCNPISGHNTLYWYLQNLGQGPELLIRYENEEAVDDSQLPKDRFSAERLKGVDSTLKIQPAELGDSAVYLCASSPGRGVTYNEQFFGPGTRLTVL.

The CDR3 protein is CASSMNTGELFF. For the CDR3, the DNA is TGTGCCAGCAGCATGAACACCGGGGAGCTGTTTTTT. The chain joins TRBV7-3 to TRBJ2-2; D gene ambiguous. This CDR3 is 12 amino acids long. Germline V CDR1 and CDR2: SGHTA, FQGTGA. With 5 bases removed from V and 1 base from J, the gap between germline ends came to 2 bases. The complete variable domain, with remaining parts taken from reference TRBV7-3 and TRBJ2-2, reads GAGVSQTPSNKVTEKGKYVELRCDPISGHTALYWYRQSLGQGPEFLIYFQGTGAADDSGLPNDRFFAVRPEGSVSTLKIQRTERGDSAVYLCASSMNTGELFFGEGSRLTVL.

The genes are TRBV7-9 and TRBJ1-4, with a tentative D call TRBD1 (6 bases). V was cut by 3 bases and J by 4 bases, with 9 bases left in between. Per germline, CDR1 SEHNR and CDR2 FQNEAQ (reference sequence). There are 14 residues in the CDR3. In DNA form, the CDR3 reads TGTGCCAGCAGCTTTACGGACAGTAATGAAAAACTGTTTTTT. It is translated as CASSFTDSNEKLFF.

This chain joins TRBV2 and TRBJ1-5; 9 bases map to TRBD1. Germline V gene data show CDR1 as SNHLY and CDR2 as FYNNEI. The length of the CDR3 is 15 residues. With V trimmed by 4 bases and J by 6 bases, 7 bases remained unmatched. CDR3 sequence reads: CASSVLGTGSQPQHF. The CDR3 DNA is TGTGCCAGCAGTGTATTGGGGACAGGGAGTCAGCCCCAGCATTTT. The complete variable domain, with remaining parts taken from reference TRBV2 and TRBJ1-5, reads EPEVTQTPSHQVTQMGQEVILRCVPISNHLYFYWYRQILGQKVEFLVSFYNNEISEKSEIFDDQFSVERPDGSNFTLKIRSTKLEDSAMYFCASSVLGTGSQPQHFGDGTRLSIL.

The chain is built from TRBV5-4 and TRBJ2-2, with a weak D call TRBD1 (6 bases). Germline values: CDR1 SGHNT, CDR2 YYREEE (reference sequence). Trimming took 3 bases from V and 4 from J, leaving 10 bases between them. The length of the CDR3 is 14 residues. CDR3 residues: CASSSRGSTGELFF. The CDR3 DNA follows: TGTGCCAGCAGCTCGAGGGGGAGCACCGGGGAGCTGTTTTTT.

The chain recombines TRBV18 with TRBJ1-1; D might be TRBD1 (6 bases). Trimming pared 11 bases from V and 1 base from J, leaving 8 bases between. The CDR3 is made up of 11 amino acids. The germline gives CDR1 KGHSH, CDR2 LQKENI. CDR3 sequence: CALRGNTEAFF. For the CDR3, the DNA is TGTGCCCTCAGGGGGAACACTGAAGCTTTCTTT.

The chain links TRBV12-5 to TRBJ2-7; no clear D. The CDR3 runs 11 residues. Germline V gives CDR1 LGHNT, CDR2 FRNRAP. Trimming shortened V by 6 bases and J by 4 bases, and 7 bases separated the two germline ends. The DNA of the CDR3 is TGTGCTAGTGGGATTGGATACGAGCAGTACGTC. Protein product: CASGIGYEQYV.

For this clone: At the DNA level, this CDR3 is encoded by other sequences in the same sample as well. V is TRBV27 and J is TRBJ1-1; D gene ambiguous. The V gene lost 3 bases and the J gene lost 1 base, with 6 bases spanning the gap. The CDR3 runs 13 residues. Per germline, CDR1 MNHEY and CDR2 SMNVEV (reference sequence). The CDR3 bases are TGTGCCAGCAGTTTTGGCGGGAACACTGAAGCTTTCTTT. Translated, it gives CASSFGGNTEAFF.

The chain couples TRBV7-9 to TRBJ2-1; 7 nucleotides match TRBD2. The CDR3 sequence is 15 residues long. After removal of 1 base from V and 4 bases from J, the junction contained 4 bases not matched to a gene. Germline loops: CDR1 SEHNR, CDR2 FQNEAQ (reference sequence). The CDR3 DNA sequence: TGTGCCAGCAGCTTAGGCGCGGGAGCTTACAATGAGCAGTTCTTC. This encodes CASSLGAGAYNEQFF.